One and the same sample provided the 14 T cell receptor beta chains below, sequenced in a study of identical twins. TCRdb independently ran MiXCR on the 5' RACE reads; one entry per CDR3 protein. The sample lists 650,000 to 800,000 distinct CDR3 sequences; 8.6% were seen once. The same data also went into a second study, on yellow fever vaccine responses in identical twins.

Input material: PBMCs. These receptors all stem from a young woman in good health.

In its sample, this clonotype was seen a few times. The V and J genes are TRBV16 and TRBJ2-2, with 9 bases matching TRBD1. Unmatched junction bases numbered 3, after V lost 3 bases and J lost 4 bases. CDR3 size: 15 residues. Germline V CDR1 and CDR2: KGHSY, FQNENV. CDR3 DNA: TGTGCCAGCAGCCAGGACAGGGGAGGCACCGGGGAGCTGTTTTTT. Translation gives CASSQDRGGTGELFF.

The gene calls are TRBV24-1 and TRBJ2-1; tentatively, D is TRBD1 or TRBD2 (5 bases each). Trimming cost V 9 bases and J 6 bases, with 17 bases left between them. The CDR3 extends over 14 amino acids. Germline CDR1 KGHDR, CDR2 SFDVKD. For the CDR3, the DNA is TGTGCCACCTCGGAGGCAGGGAGATCCAATGAGCAGTTCTTC. Amino acid sequence: CATSEAGRSNEQFF.

This clonotype appeared a few times. The rearrangement joins TRBV7-2 to TRBJ2-7, with D possibly TRBD2 on 6 matching bases. In germline, CDR1 is SGHTA, CDR2 FQGNSA. The CDR3 runs to 14 residues. V lost 5 bases and J lost 4, with 15 bases in between. The CDR3 loop reads CASSPPGLLYEQYF. CDR3 nucleotide sequence: TGTGCCAGCAGCCCGCCGGGACTTCTATACGAGCAGTACTTC. The full variable domain, rest sourced from reference TRBV7-2 and TRBJ2-7, is GAGVSQSPSNKVTEKGKDVELRCDPISGHTALYWYRQSLGQGLEFLIYFQGNSAPDKSGLPSDRFSAERTGGSVSTLTIQRTQQEDSAVYLCASSPPGLLYEQYFGPGTRLTVT.

This clonotype was observed a handful of times. The chain couples TRBV27 to TRBJ2-7, with TRBD2 matching over 8 bases. The length of the CDR3 is 14 residues. The germline V gene encodes CDR1 MNHEY and CDR2 SMNVEV (reference sequence). V lost 0 bases and J lost 7; bases outside the gene matches: 5. DNA for the CDR3: TGTGCCAGCAGTTTATCCAACTCGGGGGGGGAGCAGTACTTC. Protein sequence: CASSLSNSGGEQYF.

V usage is TRBV15 and J usage is TRBJ2-1; D perhaps matches TRBD2 (5 bases). The V end was cut by 1 base, the J end by 8 bases, with 15 bases between. CDR3 size: 15 residues. Germline V gene data show CDR1 as LNHNV and CDR2 as YYDKDF (reference sequence). DNA of the CDR3: TGTGCCACCAGCAGAGCTCTCCTGGAGGTAGATGAGCAGTTCTTC. This codes for CATSRALLEVDEQFF. The whole variable domain, filled in from reference TRBV15 and TRBJ2-1, reads DAMVIQNPRYQVTQFGKPVTLSCSQTLNHNVMYWYQQKSSQAPKLLFHYYDKDFNNEADTPDNFQSRRPNTSFCFLDIRSPGLGDTAMYLCATSRALLEVDEQFFGPGTRLTVL.

The chain couples TRBV12-3 or TRBV12-4 to TRBJ2-1; a possible D gene is TRBD1 (7 bases). There are 15 residues in the CDR3. V lost 5 bases to trimming and J lost 10 bases, with 21 bases between them. Here the CDR3 reads CASSGDWTGRGEQFF. In DNA form, the CDR3 reads TGTGCCAGCAGTGGAGACTGGACAGGACGGGGGGAGCAGTTCTTC.

This clonotype was found a few times. The V and J genes are TRBV29-1 and TRBJ1-2; the D gene is possibly TRBD1 (6 bases). Trimming stripped 7 bases from V and 8 bases from J, with 23 bases between. Germline CDR1 reads SQVTM; CDR2 reads ANQGSEA. This CDR3 comprises 14 residues. CDR3 residues: CSEGHKGDSSGYTF. CDR3 nucleotides: TGCAGCGAAGGTCACAAGGGGGATTCAAGCGGCTACACCTTC. Looking up the rest from reference TRBV29-1 and TRBJ1-2 gives the full variable domain: SAVISQKPSRDICQRGTSLTIQCQVDSQVTMMFWYRQQPGQSLTLIATANQGSEATYESGFVIDKFPISRPNLTFSTLTVSNMSPEDSSIYLCSEGHKGDSSGYTFGSGTRLTVV.

This clonotype was detected ten times or more. The chain has TRBV4-3 and TRBJ1-1; D is unclear. V was trimmed by 0 bases and J by 11 bases, leaving 13 bases between them. This CDR3 contains 13 residues. Germline V gives CDR1 LGHNA, CDR2 YSLEER. The CDR3 is CASSQDLVRSAFF. In DNA, the CDR3 is TGCGCCAGCAGCCAAGATCTGGTCCGTTCGGCTTTCTTT.

In this sample, this clonotype turned up a few times. V gene TRBV2 combines with J gene TRBJ2-3; 9 bases align to TRBD2. Germline CDR1 is SNHLY and CDR2 is FYNNEI. V gave up 4 bases and J gave up 1 base; unmatched junction bases: 6. The CDR3 is 16 residues long. The CDR3 region is CASSGSSGGRTDTQYF. Written as DNA, the CDR3 is TGTGCCAGCAGTGGTAGTAGCGGGGGCCGCACAGATACGCAGTATTTT. Looking up the rest from reference TRBV2 and TRBJ2-3 gives the full variable domain: EPEVTQTPSHQVTQMGQEVILRCVPISNHLYFYWYRQILGQKVEFLVSFYNNEISEKSEIFDDQFSVERPDGSNFTLKIRSTKLEDSAMYFCASSGSSGGRTDTQYFGPGTRLTVL.

The chain joins TRBV6-2 or TRBV6-3 to TRBJ2-2; no clear D. V lost 1 base and J 2 bases, leaving 8 bases between the germline ends. This CDR3 is built from 15 residues. From germline, CDR1 is MNHEY and CDR2 SVGEGT. The CDR3: CASSYLGLNTGELFF. CDR3 coding DNA: TGTGCCAGCAGTTACTTAGGGTTAAACACCGGGGAGCTGTTTTTT.

This clonotype was seen at least ten times. The V gene is TRBV7-2, the J gene TRBJ2-1; 9 bases are shared with TRBD2. V shed 5 bases and J 5 bases; nucleotides not matched to a gene: 1. In germline, CDR1 is SGHTA, CDR2 FQGNSA. The CDR3 spans 13 residues. CDR3 nucleotides: TGTGCCAGCAGCCGACTAGCGGACAATGAGCAGTTCTTC. This sequence encodes CASSRLADNEQFF.

This clonotype was seen a handful of times. The chain uses TRBV12-3 or TRBV12-4 and TRBJ2-2; no clear D gene. V was cut by 2 bases and J by 1 base, with 8 bases left in between. The CDR3 has 15 amino acids. CDR3 protein: CASSLNSKNTGELFF. In nucleotides, the CDR3 is TGTGCCAGCAGTTTAAACTCCAAGAACACCGGGGAGCTGTTTTTT.

This clonotype has more than one count but fewer than ten. Here the CDR3 reads CSAGQGGAGANVLTF. CDR3 sequence (DNA): TGCAGTGCTGGACAGGGAGGGGCTGGGGCCAACGTCCTGACTTTC. V usage is TRBV20-1 and J usage is TRBJ2-6; D is perhaps TRBD1 (8 bases). The CDR3 is 15 amino acids. Trimming removed 5 bases at V and 2 bases at J, with 13 bases between. CDR1 DFQATT and CDR2 SNEGSKA come from the germline V gene (reference sequence).

The sample holds a few counts of this clonotype. This chain links TRBV29-1 with TRBJ2-1; tentative D call: TRBD1 (7 bases). CDR1 and CDR2 (germline): SQVTM, ANQGSEA. Trimming removed 5 bases from V and 0 bases from J, with 8 bases in between. This CDR3 contains 13 residues. Here the CDR3 DNA reads TGCAGCGTTCAGGGGGGCTCCTACAATGAGCAGTTCTTC. Encoded protein: CSVQGGSYNEQFF.